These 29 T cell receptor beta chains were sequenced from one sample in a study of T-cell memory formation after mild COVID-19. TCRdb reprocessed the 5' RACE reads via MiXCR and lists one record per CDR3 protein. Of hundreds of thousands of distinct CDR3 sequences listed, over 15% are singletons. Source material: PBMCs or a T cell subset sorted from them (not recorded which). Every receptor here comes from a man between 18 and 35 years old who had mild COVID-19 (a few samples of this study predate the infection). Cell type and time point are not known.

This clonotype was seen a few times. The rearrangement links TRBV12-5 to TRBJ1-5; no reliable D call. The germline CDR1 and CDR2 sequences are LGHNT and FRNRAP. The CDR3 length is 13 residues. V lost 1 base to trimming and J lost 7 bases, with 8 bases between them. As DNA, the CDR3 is TGTGCTAGTGGTTTGGGGGTAGACCAGCCCCAGCATTTT. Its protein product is CASGLGVDQPQHF.

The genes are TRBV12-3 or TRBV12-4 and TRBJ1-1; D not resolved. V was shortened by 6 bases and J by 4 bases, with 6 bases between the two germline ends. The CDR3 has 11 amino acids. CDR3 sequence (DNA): TGTGCCAGCAGGGAAAGCACTGAAGCTTTCTTT. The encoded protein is CASRESTEAFF.

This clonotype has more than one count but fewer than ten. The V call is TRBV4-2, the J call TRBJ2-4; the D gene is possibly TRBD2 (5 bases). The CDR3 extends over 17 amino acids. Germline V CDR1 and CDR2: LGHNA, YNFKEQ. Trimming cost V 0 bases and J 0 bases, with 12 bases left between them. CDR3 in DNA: TGTGCCAGCAGCCAAGAATTCGCGGGTCTAGCCAAAAACATTCAGTACTTC. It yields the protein CASSQEFAGLAKNIQYF.

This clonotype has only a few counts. CDR3 in amino acids: CASSLVTGSDTQYF. In DNA, the CDR3 is TGCGCCAGCAGCTTGGTGACGGGATCAGATACGCAGTATTTT. This chain links TRBV5-1 with TRBJ2-3; the D gene is possibly TRBD2 (5 bases). CDR1 is SGHRS, CDR2 YFSETQ, per germline. The V end lost 0 bases, the J end lost 4 bases, and 9 bases lay between the germline ends. This CDR3 has 14 amino acids.

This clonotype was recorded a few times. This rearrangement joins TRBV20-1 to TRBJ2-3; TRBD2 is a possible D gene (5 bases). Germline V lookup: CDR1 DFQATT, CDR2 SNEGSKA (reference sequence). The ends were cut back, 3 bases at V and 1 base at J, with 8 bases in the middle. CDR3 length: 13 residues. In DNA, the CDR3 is TGCAGTGCTAGCAGTAGCGGCACAGATACGCAGTATTTT. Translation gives CSASSSGTDTQYF.

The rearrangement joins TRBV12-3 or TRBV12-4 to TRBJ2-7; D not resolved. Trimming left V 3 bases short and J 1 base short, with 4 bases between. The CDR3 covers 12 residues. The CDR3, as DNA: TGTGCCAGCAGTTTCGAATCCTACGAGCAGTACTTC. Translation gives CASSFESYEQYF.

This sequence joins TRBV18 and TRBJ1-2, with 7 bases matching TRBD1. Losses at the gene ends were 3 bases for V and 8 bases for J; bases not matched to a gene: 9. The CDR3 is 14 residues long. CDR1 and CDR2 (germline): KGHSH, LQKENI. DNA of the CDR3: TGTGCCAGCTCACCCCGCTCAGGGGGAAGGGGCTACACCTTC. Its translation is CASSPRSGGRGYTF. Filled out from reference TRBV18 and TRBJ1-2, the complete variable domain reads NAGVMQNPRHLVRRRGQEARLRCSPMKGHSHVYWYRQLPEEGLKFMVYLQKENIIDESGMPKERFSAEFPKEGPSILRIQQVVRGDSAAYFCASSPRSGGRGYTFGSGTRLTVV.

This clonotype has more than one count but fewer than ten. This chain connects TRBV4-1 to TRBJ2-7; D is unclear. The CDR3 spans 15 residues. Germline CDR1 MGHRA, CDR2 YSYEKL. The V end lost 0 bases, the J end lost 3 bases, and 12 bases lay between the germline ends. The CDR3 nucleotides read TGCGCCAGCAGCCAAGACGTGAGGTCTTTCTACGAGCAGTACGTC. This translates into CASSQDVRSFYEQYV.

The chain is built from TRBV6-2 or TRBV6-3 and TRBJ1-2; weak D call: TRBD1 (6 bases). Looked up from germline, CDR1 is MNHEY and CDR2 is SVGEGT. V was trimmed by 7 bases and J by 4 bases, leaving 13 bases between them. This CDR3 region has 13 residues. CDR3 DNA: TGTGCCAGCAACCCGGCGGGGGCCTATGGCTACACCTTC. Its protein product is CASNPAGAYGYTF.

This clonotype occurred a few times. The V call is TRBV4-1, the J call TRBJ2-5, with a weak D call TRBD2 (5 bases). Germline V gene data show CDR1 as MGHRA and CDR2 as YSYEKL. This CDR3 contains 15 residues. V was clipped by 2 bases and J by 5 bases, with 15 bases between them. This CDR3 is CASSQSEGRVETQYF. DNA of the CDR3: TGCGCCAGCAGCCAATCCGAGGGTAGAGTGGAGACCCAGTACTTC.

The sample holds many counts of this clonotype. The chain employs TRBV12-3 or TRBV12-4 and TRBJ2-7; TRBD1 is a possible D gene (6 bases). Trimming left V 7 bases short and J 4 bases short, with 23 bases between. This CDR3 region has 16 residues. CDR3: CASISPVQGSKYEQYF. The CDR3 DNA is TGTGCCAGCATCTCTCCAGTCCAGGGGTCAAAATACGAGCAGTACTTC.

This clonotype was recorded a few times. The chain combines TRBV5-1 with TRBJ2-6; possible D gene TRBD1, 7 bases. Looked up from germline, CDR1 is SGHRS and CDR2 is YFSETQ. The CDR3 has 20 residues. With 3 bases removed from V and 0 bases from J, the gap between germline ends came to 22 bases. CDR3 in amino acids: CASSWGWRRGPSSGANVLTF. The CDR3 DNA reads TGCGCCAGCAGCTGGGGGTGGAGGAGGGGGCCCAGCTCTGGGGCCAACGTCCTGACTTTC.

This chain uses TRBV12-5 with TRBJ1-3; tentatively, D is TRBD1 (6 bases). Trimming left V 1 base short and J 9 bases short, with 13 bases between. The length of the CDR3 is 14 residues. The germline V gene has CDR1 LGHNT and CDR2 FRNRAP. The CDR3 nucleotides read TGTGCTAGTGGTTTGGGACAGGCGCTGGGCACCATATATTTT. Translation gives CASGLGQALGTIYF. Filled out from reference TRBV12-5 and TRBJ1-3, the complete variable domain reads DARVTQTPRHKVTEMGQEVTMRCQPILGHNTVFWYRQTMMQGLELLAYFRNRAPLDDSGMPKDRFSAEMPDATLATLKIQPSEPRDSAVYFCASGLGQALGTIYFGEGSWLTVV.

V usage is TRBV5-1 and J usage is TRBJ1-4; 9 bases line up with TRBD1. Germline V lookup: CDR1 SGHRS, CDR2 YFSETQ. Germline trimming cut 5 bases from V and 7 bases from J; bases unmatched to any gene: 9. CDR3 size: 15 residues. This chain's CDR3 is CASSAPGQGPEKLFF. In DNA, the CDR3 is TGCGCCAGCAGTGCGCCGGGACAGGGCCCTGAAAAACTGTTTTTT.

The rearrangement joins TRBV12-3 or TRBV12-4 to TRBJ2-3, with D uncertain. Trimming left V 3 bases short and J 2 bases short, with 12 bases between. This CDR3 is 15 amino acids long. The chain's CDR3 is CASSFGPQNTDTQYF. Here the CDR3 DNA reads TGTGCCAGCAGTTTTGGCCCGCAGAACACAGATACGCAGTATTTT.

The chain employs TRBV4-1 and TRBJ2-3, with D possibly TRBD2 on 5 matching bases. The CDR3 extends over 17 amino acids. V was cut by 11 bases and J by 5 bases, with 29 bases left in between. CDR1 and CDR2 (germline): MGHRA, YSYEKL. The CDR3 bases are TGCGCCCCTACTCAAAAACAAGAATTGGGTGGGAGAGATACGCAGTATTTT. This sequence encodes CAPTQKQELGGRDTQYF.

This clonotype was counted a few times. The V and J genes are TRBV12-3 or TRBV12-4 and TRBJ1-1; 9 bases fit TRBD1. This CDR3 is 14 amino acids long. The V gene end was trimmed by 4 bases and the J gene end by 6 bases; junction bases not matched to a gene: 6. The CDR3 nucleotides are TGTGCCAGCAGTTCGGGACAGGGAGTGGCTGAAGCTTTCTTT. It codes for CASSSGQGVAEAFF.

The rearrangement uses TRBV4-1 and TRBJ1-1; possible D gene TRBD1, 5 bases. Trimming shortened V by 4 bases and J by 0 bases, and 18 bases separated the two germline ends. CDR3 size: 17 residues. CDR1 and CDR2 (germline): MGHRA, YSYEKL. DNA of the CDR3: TGCGCCAGCAGCCTCCGCGGGGGAGGGAAAATGAACACTGAAGCTTTCTTT. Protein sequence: CASSLRGGGKMNTEAFF.

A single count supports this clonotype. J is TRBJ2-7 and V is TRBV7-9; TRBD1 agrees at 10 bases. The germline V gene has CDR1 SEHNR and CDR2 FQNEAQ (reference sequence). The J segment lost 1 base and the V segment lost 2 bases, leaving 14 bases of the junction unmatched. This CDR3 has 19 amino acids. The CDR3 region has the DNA TGTGCCAGCAGCTTACCCCCGTTCGGGGGACAGGGGTTTTCCTACGAGCAGTACGTC. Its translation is CASSLPPFGGQGFSYEQYV.

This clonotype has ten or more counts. The CDR3 DNA reads as TGTGCCAGCTCCGGGACAGTAAACACTGAAGCTTTCTTT. Protein sequence: CASSGTVNTEAFF. The V and J genes are TRBV7-6 and TRBJ1-1; 7 bases line up with TRBD1. This CDR3 has 13 residues. V lost 8 bases to trimming and J lost 2 bases; unmatched junction nucleotides: 5. Germline loops: CDR1 SGHVS, CDR2 FNYEAQ.

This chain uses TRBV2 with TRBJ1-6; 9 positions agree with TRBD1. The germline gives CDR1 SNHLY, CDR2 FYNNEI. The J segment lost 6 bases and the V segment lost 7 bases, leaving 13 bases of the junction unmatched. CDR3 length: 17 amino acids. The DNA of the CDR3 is TGTGCCAGCACCGAGAGGCCGGGACAGGGACTTAATTCACCCCTCCACTTT. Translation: CASTERPGQGLNSPLHF. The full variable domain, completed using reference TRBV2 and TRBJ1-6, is EPEVTQTPSHQVTQMGQEVILRCVPISNHLYFYWYRQILGQKVEFLVSFYNNEISEKSEIFDDQFSVERPDGSNFTLKIRSTKLEDSAMYFCASTERPGQGLNSPLHFGNGTRLTVT.

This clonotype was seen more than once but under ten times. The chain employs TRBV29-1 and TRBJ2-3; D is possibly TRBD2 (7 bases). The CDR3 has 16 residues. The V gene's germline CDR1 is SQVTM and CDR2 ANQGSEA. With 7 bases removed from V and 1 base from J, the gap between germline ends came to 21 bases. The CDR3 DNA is TGCAGCGCAGAGGCGTACAGGGCGGGGGGCACAGATACGCAGTATTTT. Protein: CSAEAYRAGGTDTQYF.

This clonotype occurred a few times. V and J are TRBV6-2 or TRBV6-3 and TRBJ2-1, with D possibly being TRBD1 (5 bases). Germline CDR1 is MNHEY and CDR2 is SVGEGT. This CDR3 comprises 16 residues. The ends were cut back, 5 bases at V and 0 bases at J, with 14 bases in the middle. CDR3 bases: TGTGCCAGCAGTACGGACAAACTGAGCTCCTACAATGAGCAGTTCTTC. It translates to CASSTDKLSSYNEQFF.

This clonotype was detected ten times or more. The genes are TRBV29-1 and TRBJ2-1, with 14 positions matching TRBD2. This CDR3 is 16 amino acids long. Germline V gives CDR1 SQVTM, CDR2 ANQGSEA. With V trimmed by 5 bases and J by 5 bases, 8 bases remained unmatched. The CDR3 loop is CSVFRTSGGSHNEQFF. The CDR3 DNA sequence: TGCAGCGTTTTTCGGACTAGCGGGGGGTCCCACAATGAGCAGTTCTTC.

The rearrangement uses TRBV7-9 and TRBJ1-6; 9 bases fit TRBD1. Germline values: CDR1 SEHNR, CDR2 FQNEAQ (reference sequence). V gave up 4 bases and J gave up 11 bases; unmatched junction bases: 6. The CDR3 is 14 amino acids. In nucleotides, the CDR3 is TGTGCCAGCAGCTCAGGACAGGGGATAACACCCCTCCACTTT. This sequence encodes CASSSGQGITPLHF.

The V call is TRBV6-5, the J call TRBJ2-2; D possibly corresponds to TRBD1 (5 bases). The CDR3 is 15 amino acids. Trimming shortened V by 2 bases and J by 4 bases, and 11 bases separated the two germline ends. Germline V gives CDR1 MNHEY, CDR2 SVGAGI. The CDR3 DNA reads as TGTGCCAGCAGTTACGCTCAGGGAAGCACCGGGGAGCTGTTTTTT. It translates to CASSYAQGSTGELFF.

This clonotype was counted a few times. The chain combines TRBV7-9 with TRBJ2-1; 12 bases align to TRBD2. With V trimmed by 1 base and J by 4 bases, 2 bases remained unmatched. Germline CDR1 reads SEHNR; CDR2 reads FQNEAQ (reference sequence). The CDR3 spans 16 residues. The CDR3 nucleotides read TGTGCCAGCAGCTTAGGACTAGCGGGGGTGTACAATGAGCAGTTCTTC. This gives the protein CASSLGLAGVYNEQFF.

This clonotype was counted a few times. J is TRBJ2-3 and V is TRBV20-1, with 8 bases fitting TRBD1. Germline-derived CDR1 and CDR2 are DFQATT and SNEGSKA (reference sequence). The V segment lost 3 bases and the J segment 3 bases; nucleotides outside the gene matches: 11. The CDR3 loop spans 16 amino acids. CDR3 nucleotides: TGCAGTGCTAGGCAACTCGGACAGGGAATTACAGATACGCAGTATTTT. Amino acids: CSARQLGQGITDTQYF.

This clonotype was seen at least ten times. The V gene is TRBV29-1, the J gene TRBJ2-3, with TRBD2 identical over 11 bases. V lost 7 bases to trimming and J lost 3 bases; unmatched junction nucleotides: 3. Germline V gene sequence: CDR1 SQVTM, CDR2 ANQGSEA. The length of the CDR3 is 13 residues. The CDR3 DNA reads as TGCAGCGCGACTAGCGGGGCGACAGATACGCAGTATTTT. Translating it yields CSATSGATDTQYF.